Shown below are 25 T cell receptor beta chains from a single sample sequenced in a study of T-cell memory formation after mild COVID-19. A single record per CDR3 protein comes from TCRdb applying MiXCR to the 5' RACE reads. Of fewer than 650,000 distinct CDR3 sequences listed, roughly 17% are singletons. The specimen was PBMCs or a T cell subset sorted from them (not recorded which). Receptors originate from an adult woman who had mild COVID-19 (a few samples of this study predate the infection). Cell type and time point are not known.

This clonotype has ten or more counts. V usage is TRBV5-1 and J usage is TRBJ2-7; TRBD2 might be the D (6 bases). CDR1 is SGHRS and CDR2 is YFSETQ in the germline V gene. V lost 0 bases to trimming and J lost 5 bases, with 12 bases between them. The CDR3 extends over 14 amino acids. This CDR3 is CASSLGPSAHEQYF. Written as DNA, the CDR3 is TGCGCCAGCAGCTTGGGCCCTAGCGCCCACGAGCAGTACTTC.

The sample holds a few counts of this clonotype. The rearrangement links TRBV7-2 to TRBJ1-5; maybe TRBD1 (5 bases). Germline CDR1 and CDR2: SGHTA and FQGNSA. There are 15 residues in the CDR3. The germline V and J ends were trimmed by 6 bases and 0 bases, with 12 bases remaining between them. CDR3 nucleotide sequence: TGTGCCAGCAGTTACGACAGTAATAGCAATCAGCCCCAGCATTTT. Its protein is CASSYDSNSNQPQHF.

The chain carries TRBV6-5 and TRBJ1-2; D not certain. Germline V gives CDR1 MNHEY, CDR2 SVGAGI. CDR3 length equals 14 residues. V lost 11 bases and J lost 0, with 16 bases in between. The CDR3 loop is CASYGGSANYGYTF. The CDR3 DNA reads TGTGCCTCCTATGGCGGCAGCGCTAACTATGGCTACACCTTC.

V usage is TRBV24-1 and J usage is TRBJ2-3, with a possible D match to TRBD1 (6 bases). Germline V CDR1 and CDR2: KGHDR, SFDVKD. The CDR3 runs 16 residues. V was clipped by 3 bases and J by 3 bases, with 15 bases between them. The CDR3 here is CATSDQQGLGTDTQYF. CDR3 in DNA: TGTGCCACCAGTGATCAACAGGGCCTCGGAACAGATACGCAGTATTTT.

In this sample, this clonotype turned up a few times. V is TRBV3-1 and J is TRBJ1-2; D uncertain. The CDR3 is 12 residues long. Germline V CDR1 and CDR2: LGHDT, YNNKEL (reference sequence). Trimming stripped 3 bases from V and 8 bases from J, with 10 bases between. CDR3 sequence: CASSQEGGGYTF. DNA of the CDR3: TGTGCCAGCAGCCAGGAAGGTGGGGGCTACACCTTC. Looking up the rest from reference TRBV3-1 and TRBJ1-2 gives the full variable domain: DTAVSQTPKYLVTQMGNDKSIKCEQNLGHDTMYWYKQDSKKFLKIMFSYNNKELIINETVPNRFSPKSPDKAHLNLHINSLELGDSAVYFCASSQEGGGYTFGSGTRLTVV.

The chain joins TRBV25-1 to TRBJ2-5; maybe TRBD2 (5 bases). There are 16 residues in the CDR3. Between the trimmed V and J ends, which lost 0 bases and 2 bases, there was a span of 13 bases. CDR1 is MGHDK, CDR2 SYGVNS, per germline. CDR3 DNA sequence: TGTGCCAGCAGTGAATACCTCGGACGGGGTCAAGAGACCCAGTACTTC. This codes for CASSEYLGRGQETQYF.

The rearrangement uses TRBV10-3 and TRBJ2-7; D possibly matches TRBD1 or TRBD2 (7 bases each). Germline V gene data show CDR1 as ENHRY and CDR2 as SYGVKD. V was pared by 4 bases and J by 2 bases, with 15 bases between. This CDR3 is 15 amino acids long. The CDR3 nucleotides are TGTGCCATCAGTGGTGGGCCAGGGGGGGCCTACGAGCAGTACTTC. Translated, it gives CAISGGPGGAYEQYF.

In its sample, this clonotype was seen a few times. The genes are TRBV9 and TRBJ2-1; 7 bases line up with TRBD2. V lost 4 bases and J lost 7; bases outside the gene matches: 17. The V gene's germline CDR1 is SGDLS and CDR2 YYNGEE. This CDR3 spans 17 amino acids. CDR3 nucleotides: TGTGCCAGCAGCCCCCGGGGGGAGAGGGGCATTGGGAATGAGCAGTTCTTC. It encodes CASSPRGERGIGNEQFF.

This chain links TRBV6-2 or TRBV6-3 with TRBJ2-7, with TRBD2 identical over 7 bases. Unmatched junction bases numbered 7, after V lost 7 bases and J lost 1 base. This CDR3 region has 14 residues. The germline gives CDR1 MNHEY, CDR2 SVGEGT. CDR3 in amino acids: CASTSREQSYEQYF. For the CDR3, the DNA is TGTGCCAGCACCTCGCGGGAGCAGTCCTACGAGCAGTACTTC.

The table lists this clonotype with a few counts. The chain employs TRBV4-2 and TRBJ2-1; 7 bases match TRBD2. With V trimmed by 1 base and J by 3 bases, 3 bases remained unmatched. This CDR3 region has 15 residues. Germline loops: CDR1 LGHNA, CDR2 YNFKEQ. CDR3 amino acids: CASSQVAGYYNEQFF. The CDR3, as DNA: TGTGCCAGCAGCCAAGTAGCGGGTTACTACAATGAGCAGTTCTTC.

This clonotype was seen at least ten times. The chain combines TRBV5-1 with TRBJ2-3, with TRBD2 matching over 7 bases. The CDR3 runs 16 residues. Germline trimming cut 1 base from V and 2 bases from J; bases unmatched to any gene: 7. Germline V lookup: CDR1 SGHRS, CDR2 YFSETQ. The CDR3 DNA follows: TGCGCCAGCAGCTTGACGGGGAGGGCATCCACAGATACGCAGTATTTT. This sequence encodes CASSLTGRASTDTQYF.

The V and J genes are TRBV19 and TRBJ1-1; no definite D call. Deletions cut 1 base from V and 6 bases from J, with 12 bases between. The CDR3 extends over 14 amino acids. CDR1 and CDR2 (germline): LNHDA, SQIVND (reference sequence). CDR3 sequence (DNA): TGTGCCAGTAGTATAGTCTCCCCCGGGGCTGAAGCTTTCTTT. Amino acid sequence: CASSIVSPGAEAFF. Supplemented by reference TRBV19 and TRBJ1-1, the full variable domain reads DGGITQSPKYLFRKEGQNVTLSCEQNLNHDAMYWYRQDPGQGLRLIYYSQIVNDFQKGDIAEGYSVSREKKESFPLTVTSAQKNPTAFYLCASSIVSPGAEAFFGQGTRLTVV.

Only a few counts were recorded for this clonotype. J is TRBJ2-1 and V is TRBV20-1, with D perhaps being TRBD1 or TRBD2 (5 bases each). Germline CDR1 DFQATT, CDR2 SNEGSKA (reference sequence). V lost 6 bases, J lost 0 bases, and 18 bases lay in between. The CDR3 length is 16 residues. The CDR3: CSACRGPKSSYNEQFF. Written as DNA, the CDR3 is TGCAGTGCGTGCCGGGGACCGAAAAGCTCCTACAATGAGCAGTTCTTC.

The chain joins TRBV7-3 to TRBJ2-6; TRBD2 agrees at 8 bases. The V gene end was trimmed by 6 bases and the J gene end by 3 bases; junction bases not matched to a gene: 4. Germline values: CDR1 SGHTA, CDR2 FQGTGA. CDR3 length: 15 residues. CDR3 residues: CASSWTSLGANVLTF. The CDR3 DNA is TGTGCCAGCAGTTGGACTAGCCTTGGGGCCAACGTCCTGACTTTC. The full variable domain, its missing parts supplied by reference TRBV7-3 and TRBJ2-6, is GAGVSQTPSNKVTEKGKYVELRCDPISGHTALYWYRQSLGQGPEFLIYFQGTGAADDSGLPNDRFFAVRPEGSVSTLKIQRTERGDSAVYLCASSWTSLGANVLTFGAGSRLTVL.

The chain has TRBV7-3 and TRBJ2-5; perhaps D is TRBD1 or TRBD2 (8 bases each). The ends were cut back, 6 bases at V and 2 bases at J, with 16 bases in the middle. CDR3 length: 15 residues. Germline CDR1 reads SGHTA; CDR2 reads FQGTGA. CDR3 in DNA: TGTGCCAGCAGGCGGACAGGGACTAGACAAGAGACCCAGTACTTC. This gives the protein CASRRTGTRQETQYF.

This clonotype was detected only a few times. The chain uses TRBV4-1 and TRBJ2-5; 7 bases align to TRBD2. CDR1 and CDR2 from the germline V gene are MGHRA and YSYEKL. V lost 3 bases and J lost 0; bases outside the gene matches: 13. This CDR3 contains 18 residues. In DNA form, the CDR3 reads TGCGCCAGCAGCCAGGCCCTAGCGGCTCCGGCCCACCAAGAGACCCAGTACTTC. It codes for CASSQALAAPAHQETQYF.

In this sample, this clonotype turned up a few times. J is TRBJ1-2 and V is TRBV12-3 or TRBV12-4; D is uncertain. This CDR3 contains 15 residues. Trimming shortened V by 1 base and J by 14 bases, and 23 bases separated the two germline ends. The CDR3 protein is CASSLGSLSRALPTF. Written as DNA, the CDR3 is TGTGCCAGCAGTTTAGGAAGTTTGAGCCGCGCACTCCCAACCTTC.

This sequence joins TRBV15 and TRBJ2-1, with TRBD2 identical over 8 bases. There are 15 residues in the CDR3. The germline CDR1 and CDR2 sequences are LNHNV and YYDKDF (reference sequence). V lost 4 bases and J lost 6; bases outside the gene matches: 8. The DNA of the CDR3 is TGTGCCACCAGCAACGGGGGGGTTGCGGGCAATGAGCAGTTCTTC. It translates to CATSNGGVAGNEQFF.

The chain has TRBV7-3 and TRBJ2-1, with D perhaps TRBD1 or TRBD2 (5 bases each). The V gene lost 2 bases and the J gene lost 4 bases, with 12 bases spanning the gap. CDR1 and CDR2 from the germline V gene are SGHTA and FQGTGA. The CDR3 length is 15 residues. The DNA of the CDR3 is TGTGCCAGCAGCTTATACGTGGGGGAGTACAATGAGCAGTTCTTC. Translated, it gives CASSLYVGEYNEQFF.

V gene TRBV7-9 combines with J gene TRBJ2-7, with 7 bases identical to TRBD2. The CDR3 consists of 14 residues. J gave up 1 base and V 5 bases, and 5 bases lay outside the gene matches. CDR1 SEHNR and CDR2 FQNEAQ come from the germline V gene (reference sequence). Here the CDR3 reads CASSAGGSSYEQYF. CDR3 bases: TGTGCCAGCAGCGCCGGGGGGAGTTCCTACGAGCAGTACTTC.

This clonotype turned up a few times. V gene TRBV12-3 or TRBV12-4 combines with J gene TRBJ1-5, with D unclear. The CDR3 sequence is 15 residues long. Trimming removed 4 bases from V and 5 bases from J, with 15 bases in between. CDR3 coding DNA: TGTGCCAGCAGTTACCGACCAGGCGGGGATCAGCCCCAGCATTTT. As protein: CASSYRPGGDQPQHF.

This clonotype has more than one count but fewer than ten. This chain uses TRBV5-1 with TRBJ2-3, with unresolved D. The CDR3 extends over 14 amino acids. Trimming took off 4 bases at V and 1 base at J, with 10 bases between the two ends. CDR1 and CDR2 from the germline V gene are SGHRS and YFSETQ. This chain's CDR3 is CASSRNVGTDTQYF. As DNA, the CDR3 is TGCGCCAGCAGCCGCAACGTGGGCACAGATACGCAGTATTTT.

This clonotype was detected many times. DNA for the CDR3: TGTGCCAGCAGTCCACACAACACCGGGGAGCTGTTTTTT. This gives the protein CASSPHNTGELFF. This chain joins TRBV12-3 or TRBV12-4 and TRBJ2-2, with no clear D. V was cut by 5 bases and J by 2 bases, with 6 bases left in between. CDR3 length equals 13 residues.

A few counts support this clonotype. CDR3 DNA: TGTGCCAGCAGCCCCCGGTCGGGGGACAGGGCGGACGAGCAGTACTTC. As protein: CASSPRSGDRADEQYF. The chain recombines TRBV7-6 with TRBJ2-7, with 9 bases fitting TRBD1. The CDR3 runs to 16 residues. V lost 5 bases and J lost 5; bases outside the gene matches: 13. CDR1 and CDR2 from the germline V gene are SGHVS and FNYEAQ.

This clonotype has more than one count but fewer than ten. This chain uses TRBV2 with TRBJ2-7; 7 bases are shared with TRBD2. Germline V CDR1 and CDR2: SNHLY, FYNNEI. CDR3 size: 14 residues. V trimming: 5 bases; J trimming: 6 bases; junction bases outside the gene matches: 10. The CDR3: CASSQRTSGGEQYF. The CDR3, as DNA: TGTGCCAGCAGTCAACGGACGTCGGGGGGCGAGCAGTACTTC.